This TCR beta chain was sequenced for a study of T cell responses to AZD1222 COVID-19 vaccine. Second-dose groups at about 4 or about 12 weeks were pooled. Study-wide points: Among the donors, most were white British and more were female, and clonal diversity was possibly underestimated. In all cases, repertoires were sampled only after the peak T cell response.

In the case of this clone: Its target is not known.

This table comes from immunoSEQ multiplex PCR, and its TCRdb copy is limited to in-frame clones, with some not included. The table records approximately 150,000 clones, 85% to 90% of them present only once. Sequencing was performed on peripheral blood, taken 28 days after the second AZD1222 dose. The sequence derives from an adult who received the AZD1222 COVID-19 vaccine.

CDR3 in amino acids: CASSLGGQALLPSGNTIYF. The CDR3, as DNA: TGTGCCAGCAGCTTGGGAGGACAGGCCCTCTTACCCTCTGGAAACACCATATATTTT. This chain connects TRBV5-6 to TRBJ1-3; 7 bases align to TRBD1. V gave up 0 bases and J gave up 0 bases; unmatched junction bases: 12. The germline CDR1 and CDR2 sequences are SGHDT and YYEEEE. CDR3 size: 19 residues.